The sequence of this TCR beta chain was determined in a study of T cells in Graves' hyperthyroidism and ophthalmopathy. TCR beta CDR3 regions were amplified from RNA transcripts. A set of HTBI primers served as the primers for a first-round RT-PCR of the TCR CDR3. TCRdb re-analysed the multiplex PCR reads in MiXCR, keeping a single row per CDR3 protein. The sample has 300,000 to 350,000 distinct CDR3 sequences, roughly 20% seen once. The sample holds many counts of this clonotype. Lactation, pregnancy, other autoimmune disease or uncontrolled infection led to exclusion of patients. The receptor was isolated from a woman aged 40 to 55 with Graves' ophthalmopathy. The sequencing input was blood.

The CDR3 region is CAWGENYVEQYF. The CDR3 DNA sequence: TGTGCCTGGGGGGAGAACTACGTAGAGCAGTACTTC. The chain couples TRBV30 to TRBJ2-7, with D possibly TRBD2 on 5 matching bases. The germline CDR1 and CDR2 sequences are GTSNPN and SVGIG (reference sequence). Trimming pared 5 bases from V and 7 bases from J, leaving 15 bases between. The CDR3 length is 12 residues. Filled out from reference TRBV30 and TRBJ2-7, the complete variable domain reads SQTIHQWPATLVQPVGSPLSLECTVEGTSNPNLYWYRQAAGRGLQLLFYSVGIGQISSEVPQNLSASRPQDRQFILSSKKLLLSDSGFYLCAWGENYVEQYFGPGTRLTVT.